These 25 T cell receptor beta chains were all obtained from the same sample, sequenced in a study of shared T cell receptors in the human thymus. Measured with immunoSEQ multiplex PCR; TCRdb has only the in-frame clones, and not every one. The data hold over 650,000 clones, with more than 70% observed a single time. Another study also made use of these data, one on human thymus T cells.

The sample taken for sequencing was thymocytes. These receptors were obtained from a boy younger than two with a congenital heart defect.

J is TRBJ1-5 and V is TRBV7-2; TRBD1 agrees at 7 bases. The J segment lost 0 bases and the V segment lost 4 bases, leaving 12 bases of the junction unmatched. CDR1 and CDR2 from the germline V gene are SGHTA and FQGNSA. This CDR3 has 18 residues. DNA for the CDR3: TGTGCCAGCAGCTCCTATCCCCGGGACAGATATAGCAATCAGCCCCAGCATTTT. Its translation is CASSSYPRDRYSNQPQHF.

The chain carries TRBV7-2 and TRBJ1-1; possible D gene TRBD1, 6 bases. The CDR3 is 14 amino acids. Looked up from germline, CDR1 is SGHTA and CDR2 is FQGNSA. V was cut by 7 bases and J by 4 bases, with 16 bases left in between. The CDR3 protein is CASTEQGRVTEAFF. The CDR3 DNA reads TGTGCCAGCACCGAACAGGGTAGGGTCACTGAAGCTTTCTTT.

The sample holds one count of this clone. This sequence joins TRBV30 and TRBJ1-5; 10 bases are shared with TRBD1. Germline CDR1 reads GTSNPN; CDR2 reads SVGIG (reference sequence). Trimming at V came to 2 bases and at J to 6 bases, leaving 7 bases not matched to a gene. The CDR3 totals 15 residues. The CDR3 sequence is CAWSKRDRGGQPQHF. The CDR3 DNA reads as TGTGCCTGGAGTAAACGGGACAGGGGCGGTCAGCCCCAGCATTTT.

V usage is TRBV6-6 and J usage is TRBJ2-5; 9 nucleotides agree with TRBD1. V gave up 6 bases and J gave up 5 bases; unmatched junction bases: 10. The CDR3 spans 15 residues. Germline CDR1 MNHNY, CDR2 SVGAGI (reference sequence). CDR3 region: CASSRGTGRRETQYF. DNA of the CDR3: TGTGCCAGCAGCCGCGGGACAGGGAGAAGGGAGACCCAGTACTTC.

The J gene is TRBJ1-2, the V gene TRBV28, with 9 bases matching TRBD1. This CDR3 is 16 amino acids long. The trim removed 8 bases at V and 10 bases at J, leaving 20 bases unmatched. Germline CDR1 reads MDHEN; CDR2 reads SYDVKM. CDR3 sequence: CASLKQGAHQPRDYTF. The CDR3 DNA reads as TGTGCCAGCCTCAAACAGGGGGCGCATCAACCCCGGGACTACACCTTC.

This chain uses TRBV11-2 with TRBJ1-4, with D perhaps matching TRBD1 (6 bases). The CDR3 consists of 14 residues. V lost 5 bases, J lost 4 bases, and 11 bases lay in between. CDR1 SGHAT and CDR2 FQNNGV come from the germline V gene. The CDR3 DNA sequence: TGTGCCAGCAGCGAGGACAGAAGTAATGAAAAACTGTTTTTT. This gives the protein CASSEDRSNEKLFF.

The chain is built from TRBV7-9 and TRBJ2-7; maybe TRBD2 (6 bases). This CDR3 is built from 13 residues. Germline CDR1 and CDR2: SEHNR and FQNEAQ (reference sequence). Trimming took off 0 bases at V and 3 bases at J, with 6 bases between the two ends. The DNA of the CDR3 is TGTGCCAGCAGCTTAGCGGGGGGCTACGAGCAGTACTTC. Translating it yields CASSLAGGYEQYF.

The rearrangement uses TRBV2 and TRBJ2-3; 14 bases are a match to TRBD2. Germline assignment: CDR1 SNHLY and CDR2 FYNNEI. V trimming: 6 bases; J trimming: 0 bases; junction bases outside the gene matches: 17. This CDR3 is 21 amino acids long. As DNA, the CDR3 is TGTGCCAGCAGCCGCCAAGGGACTAGCGGGGGCACCACGCCTAGCACAGATACGCAGTATTTT. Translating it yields CASSRQGTSGGTTPSTDTQYF.

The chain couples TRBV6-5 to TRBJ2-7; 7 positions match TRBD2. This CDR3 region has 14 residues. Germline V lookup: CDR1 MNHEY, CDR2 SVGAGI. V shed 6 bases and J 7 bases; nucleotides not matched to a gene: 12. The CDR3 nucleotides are TGTGCCAGCAGCGGAAAAGCGGGATGGGGAGAGCAGTACTTC. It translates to CASSGKAGWGEQYF.

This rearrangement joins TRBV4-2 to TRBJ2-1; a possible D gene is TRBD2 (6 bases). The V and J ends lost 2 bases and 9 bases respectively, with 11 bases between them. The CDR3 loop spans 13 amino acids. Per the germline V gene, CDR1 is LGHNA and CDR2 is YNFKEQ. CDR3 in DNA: TGTGCCAGCAGCCAACAGACTAGGGGTGAGCAGTTCTTC. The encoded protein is CASSQQTRGEQFF.

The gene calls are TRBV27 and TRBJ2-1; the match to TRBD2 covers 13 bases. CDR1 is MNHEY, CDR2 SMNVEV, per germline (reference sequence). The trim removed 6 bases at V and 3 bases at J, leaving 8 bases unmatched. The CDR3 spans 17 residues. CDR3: CASRSRLAGGRYNEQFF. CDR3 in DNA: TGTGCCAGCAGATCAAGACTAGCGGGGGGCCGCTACAATGAGCAGTTCTTC.

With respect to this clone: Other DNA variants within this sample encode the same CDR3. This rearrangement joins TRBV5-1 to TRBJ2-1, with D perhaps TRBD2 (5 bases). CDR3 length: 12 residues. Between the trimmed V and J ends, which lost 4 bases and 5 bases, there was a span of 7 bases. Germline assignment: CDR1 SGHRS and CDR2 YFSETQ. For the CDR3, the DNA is TGCGCCAGCAGCCGACTAAACAATGAGCAGTTCTTC. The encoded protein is CASSRLNNEQFF.

The chain's CDR3 is CASSLAGTGPRMAIYF. CDR3 DNA sequence: TGTGCCAGCAGCTTAGCGGGGACAGGGCCTAGAATGGCCATATATTTT. The rearrangement links TRBV7-9 to TRBJ1-3; TRBD1 aligns across 9 bases. Germline CDR1 reads SEHNR; CDR2 reads FQNEAQ (reference sequence). The CDR3 is made up of 16 amino acids. J gave up 11 bases and V 0 bases, and 11 bases lay outside the gene matches.

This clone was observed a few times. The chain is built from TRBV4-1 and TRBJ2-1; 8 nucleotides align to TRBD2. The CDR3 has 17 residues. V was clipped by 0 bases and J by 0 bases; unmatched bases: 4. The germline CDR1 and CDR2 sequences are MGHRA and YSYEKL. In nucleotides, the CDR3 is TGCGCCAGCAGCCAAGACCGCGGGGGGAGCTCCTACAATGAGCAGTTCTTC. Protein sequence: CASSQDRGGSSYNEQFF.

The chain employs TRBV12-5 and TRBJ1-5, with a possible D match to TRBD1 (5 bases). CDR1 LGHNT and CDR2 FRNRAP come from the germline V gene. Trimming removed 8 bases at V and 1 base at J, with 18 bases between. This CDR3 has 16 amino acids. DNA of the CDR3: TGTGCTAGTCCACGAGGGGACCTAGCGAGCAATCAGCCCCAGCATTTT. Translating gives CASPRGDLASNQPQHF.

The CDR3: CAWSVLRDRAEAFF. The CDR3 DNA reads TGTGCCTGGAGTGTACTCAGGGATAGAGCTGAAGCTTTCTTT. The genes are TRBV30 and TRBJ1-1; possible D gene TRBD1, 5 bases. Trimming left V 0 bases short and J 6 bases short, with 14 bases between. CDR3 size: 14 residues. Per the germline V gene, CDR1 is GTSNPN and CDR2 is SVGIG (reference sequence).

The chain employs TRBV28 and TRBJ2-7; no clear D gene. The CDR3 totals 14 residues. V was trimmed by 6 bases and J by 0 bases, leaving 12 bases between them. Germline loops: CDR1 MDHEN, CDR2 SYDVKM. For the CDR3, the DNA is TGTGCCAGCAGCCCCAACTGCGACTCCTACGAGCAGTACTTC. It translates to CASSPNCDSYEQYF. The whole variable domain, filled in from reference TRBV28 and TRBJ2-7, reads DVKVTQSSRYLVKRTGEKVFLECVQDMDHENMFWYRQDPGLGLRLIYFSYDVKMKEKGDIPEGYSVSREKKERFSLILESASTNQTSMYLCASSPNCDSYEQYFGPGTRLTVT.

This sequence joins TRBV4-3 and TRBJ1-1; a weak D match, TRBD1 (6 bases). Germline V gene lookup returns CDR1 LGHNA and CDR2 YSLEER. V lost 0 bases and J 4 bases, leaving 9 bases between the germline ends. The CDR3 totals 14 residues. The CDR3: CASSQDPRGTEAFF. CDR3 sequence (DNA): TGCGCCAGCAGCCAAGATCCCAGGGGCACTGAAGCTTTCTTT.

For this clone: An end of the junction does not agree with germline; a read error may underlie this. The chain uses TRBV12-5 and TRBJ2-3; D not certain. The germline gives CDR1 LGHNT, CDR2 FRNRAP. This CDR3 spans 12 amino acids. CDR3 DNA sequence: TGTGCTAGTAGTTTCAGGCAGGATACGCAGTATTTT. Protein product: CASSFRQDTQYF. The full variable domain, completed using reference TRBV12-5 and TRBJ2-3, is DARVTQTPRHKVTEMGQEVTMRCQPILGHNTVFWYRQTMMQGLELLAYFRNRAPLDDSGMPKDRFSAEMPDATLATLKIQPSEPRDSAVYFCASSFRQDTQYFGPGTRLTVL.

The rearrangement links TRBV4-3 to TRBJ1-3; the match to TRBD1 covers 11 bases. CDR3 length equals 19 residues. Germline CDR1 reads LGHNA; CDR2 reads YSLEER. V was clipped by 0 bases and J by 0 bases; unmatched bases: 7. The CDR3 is CASSQDGDRGTSSGNTIYF. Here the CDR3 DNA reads TGCGCCAGCAGCCAAGATGGGGACAGGGGGACAAGCTCTGGAAACACCATATATTTT.

The chain's CDR3 is CAWTGGMIAPSTDTQYF. CDR3 nucleotide sequence: TGTGCCTGGACCGGGGGGATGATTGCTCCTAGCACAGATACGCAGTATTTT. V is TRBV30 and J is TRBJ2-3, with 7 nucleotides matching TRBD2. The CDR3 is made up of 17 amino acids. Trimming cost V 4 bases and J 0 bases; bases outside gene matches: 13. Germline values: CDR1 GTSNPN, CDR2 SVGIG (reference sequence).

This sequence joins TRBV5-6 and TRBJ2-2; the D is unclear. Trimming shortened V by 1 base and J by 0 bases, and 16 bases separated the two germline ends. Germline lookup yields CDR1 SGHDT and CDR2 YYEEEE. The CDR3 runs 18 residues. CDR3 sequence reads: CASSLLLDSGPNTGELFF. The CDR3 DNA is TGTGCCAGCAGCTTGCTTCTTGATAGTGGGCCGAACACCGGGGAGCTGTTTTTT.

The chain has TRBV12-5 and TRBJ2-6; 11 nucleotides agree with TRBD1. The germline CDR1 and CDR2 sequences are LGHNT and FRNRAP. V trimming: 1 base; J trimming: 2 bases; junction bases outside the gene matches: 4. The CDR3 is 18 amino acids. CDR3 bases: TGTGCTAGTGGTTTGGGAGGACAGGGGGCAGCTGGGGCCAACGTCCTGACTTTC. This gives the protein CASGLGGQGAAGANVLTF. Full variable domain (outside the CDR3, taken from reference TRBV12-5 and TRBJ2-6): DARVTQTPRHKVTEMGQEVTMRCQPILGHNTVFWYRQTMMQGLELLAYFRNRAPLDDSGMPKDRFSAEMPDATLATLKIQPSEPRDSAVYFCASGLGGQGAAGANVLTFGAGSRLTVL.

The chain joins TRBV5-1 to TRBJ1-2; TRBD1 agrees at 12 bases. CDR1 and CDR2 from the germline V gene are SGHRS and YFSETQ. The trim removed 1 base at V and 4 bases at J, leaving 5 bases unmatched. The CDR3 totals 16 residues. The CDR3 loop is CASSLSGTGGLYGYTF. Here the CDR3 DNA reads TGCGCCAGCAGCTTGTCCGGGACAGGGGGCCTCTATGGCTACACCTTC.

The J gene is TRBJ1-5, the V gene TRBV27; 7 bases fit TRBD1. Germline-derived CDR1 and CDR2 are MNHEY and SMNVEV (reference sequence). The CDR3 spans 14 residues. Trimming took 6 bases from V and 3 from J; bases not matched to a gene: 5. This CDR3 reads CASRLGQPNQPQHF. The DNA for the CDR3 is TGTGCCAGCAGACTGGGACAGCCCAATCAGCCCCAGCATTTT.